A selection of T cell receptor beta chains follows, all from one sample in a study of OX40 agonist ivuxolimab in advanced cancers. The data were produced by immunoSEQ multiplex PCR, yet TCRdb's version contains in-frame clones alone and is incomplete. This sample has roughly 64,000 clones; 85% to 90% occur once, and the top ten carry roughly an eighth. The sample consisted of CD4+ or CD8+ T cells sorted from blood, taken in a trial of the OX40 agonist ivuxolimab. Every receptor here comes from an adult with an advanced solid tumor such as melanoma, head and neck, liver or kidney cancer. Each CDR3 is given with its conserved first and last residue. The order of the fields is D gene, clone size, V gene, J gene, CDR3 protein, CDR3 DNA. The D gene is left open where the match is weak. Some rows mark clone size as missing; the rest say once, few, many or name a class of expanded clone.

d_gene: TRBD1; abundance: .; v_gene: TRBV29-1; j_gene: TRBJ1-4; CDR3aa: CSVEQGGFGKLFF; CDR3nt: TGCAGCGTTGAACAGGGGGGATTTGGAAAACTGTTTTTT
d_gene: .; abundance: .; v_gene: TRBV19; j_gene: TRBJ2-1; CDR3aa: CASSITGSAYNEQFF; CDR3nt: TGTGCCAGTAGTATAACCGGGAGCGCCTACAATGAGCAGTTCTTC
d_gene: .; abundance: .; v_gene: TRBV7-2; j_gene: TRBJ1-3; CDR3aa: CASSLGDSGNTIYF; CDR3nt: TGTGCCAGCAGCTTAGGAGATTCTGGAAACACCATATATTTT
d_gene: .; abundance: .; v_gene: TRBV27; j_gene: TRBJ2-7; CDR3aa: CASNRRDEQYF; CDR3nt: TGTGCCAGCAACCGGCGGGACGAGCAGTACTTC
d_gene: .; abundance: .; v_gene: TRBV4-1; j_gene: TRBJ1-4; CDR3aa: CASSQDSANEKLFF; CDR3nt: TGCGCCAGCAGCCAAGATTCGGCCAACGAAAAACTGTTTTTT
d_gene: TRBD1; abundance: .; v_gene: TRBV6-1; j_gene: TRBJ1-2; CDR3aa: CASSEILGTVYGYTF; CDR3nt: TGTGCCAGCAGTGAAATCCTCGGGACAGTCTATGGCTACACCTTC
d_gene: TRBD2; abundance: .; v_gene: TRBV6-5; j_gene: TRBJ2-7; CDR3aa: CASSRLAGAADEQYF; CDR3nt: TGTGCCAGCAGCAGACTAGCGGGAGCGGCGGACGAGCAGTACTTC
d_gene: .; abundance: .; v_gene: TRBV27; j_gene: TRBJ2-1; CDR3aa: CASSTRGHNEQFF; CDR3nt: TGTGCCAGCAGTACCCGCGGGCACAATGAGCAGTTCTTC
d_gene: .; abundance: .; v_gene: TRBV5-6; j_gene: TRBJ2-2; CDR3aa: CASSLRNTRPNTGELFF; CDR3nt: TGTGCCAGCAGCCTGAGAAACACGCGTCCGAACACCGGGGAGCTGTTTTTT
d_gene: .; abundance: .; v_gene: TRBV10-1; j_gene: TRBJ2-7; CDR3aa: CASSDLPGGLEQYF; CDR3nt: TGCGCCAGCAGCGATCTACCTGGAGGACTCGAGCAGTACTTC
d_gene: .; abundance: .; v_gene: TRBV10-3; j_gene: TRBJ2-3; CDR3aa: CAISESINTDTQYF; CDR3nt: TGTGCCATCAGTGAGTCAATAAACACAGATACGCAGTATTTT
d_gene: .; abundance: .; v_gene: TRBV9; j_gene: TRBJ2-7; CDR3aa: CASSGDGYEQYF; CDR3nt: TGTGCCAGCAGCGGGGACGGGTACGAGCAGTACTTC
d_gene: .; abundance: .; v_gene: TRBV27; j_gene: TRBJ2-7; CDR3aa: CASSFSGVYEQYF; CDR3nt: TGTGCCAGCAGTTTCAGCGGTGTCTACGAGCAGTACTTC
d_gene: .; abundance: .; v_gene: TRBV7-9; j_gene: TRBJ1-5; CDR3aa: CASSLGDQPQHF; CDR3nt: TGTGCCAGCAGCTTAGGAGATCAGCCCCAGCATTTT
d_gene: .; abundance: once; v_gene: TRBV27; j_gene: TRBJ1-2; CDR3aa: CASKGTEYYGYTF; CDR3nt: TGTGCCAGCAAGGGGACGGAGTACTATGGCTACACCTTC
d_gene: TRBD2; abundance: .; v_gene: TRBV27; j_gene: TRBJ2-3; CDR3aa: CASSVRTSGRALDTQYF; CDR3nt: TGTGCCAGCAGTGTACGGACTAGCGGGAGGGCCCTAGATACGCAGTATTTT
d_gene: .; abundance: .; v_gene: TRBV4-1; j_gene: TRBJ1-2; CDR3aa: CASSQRDGDYGYTF; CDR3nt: TGCGCCAGCAGCCAGCGGGACGGGGACTATGGCTACACCTTC
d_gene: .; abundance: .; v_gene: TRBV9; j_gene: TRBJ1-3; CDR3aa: CASSVSGEGNTIYF; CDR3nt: TGTGCCAGCAGCGTCTCAGGGGAGGGAAACACCATATATTTT
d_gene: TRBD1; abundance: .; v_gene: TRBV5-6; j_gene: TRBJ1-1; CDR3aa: CASTQGVTNTEAFF; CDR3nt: TGTGCCAGCACCCAGGGGGTGACCAACACTGAAGCTTTCTTT
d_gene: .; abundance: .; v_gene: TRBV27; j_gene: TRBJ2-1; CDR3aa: CASSLFNEQFF; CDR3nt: TGTGCCAGCAGTTTATTCAATGAGCAGTTCTTC
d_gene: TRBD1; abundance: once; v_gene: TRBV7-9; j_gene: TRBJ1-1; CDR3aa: CASSQGGDTEAFF; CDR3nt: TGTGCCAGCAGCCAAGGGGGCGACACTGAAGCTTTCTTT
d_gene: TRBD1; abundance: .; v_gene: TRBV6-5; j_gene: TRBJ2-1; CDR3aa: CASRGQGHVPHEQFF; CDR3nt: TGTGCCAGCAGGGGACAGGGACATGTGCCTCATGAGCAGTTCTTC
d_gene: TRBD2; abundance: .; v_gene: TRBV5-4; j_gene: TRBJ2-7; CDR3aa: CASSSGLASSYEQYF; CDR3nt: TGTGCCAGCAGTTCAGGACTAGCAAGCTCCTACGAGCAGTACTTC
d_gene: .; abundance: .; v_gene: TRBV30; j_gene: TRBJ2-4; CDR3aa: CAWSQGLGSLAKNIQYF; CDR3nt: TGTGCCTGGAGTCAAGGTCTGGGGAGTTTAGCCAAAAACATTCAGTACTTC
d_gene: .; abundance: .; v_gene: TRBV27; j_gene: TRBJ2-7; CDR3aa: CASSPLPNSYEQYF; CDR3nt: TGTGCCAGCAGTCCCCTGCCAAATTCCTACGAGCAGTACTTC
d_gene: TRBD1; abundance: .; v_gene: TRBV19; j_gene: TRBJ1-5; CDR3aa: CASSIAGGDYQPQHF; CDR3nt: TGTGCCAGTAGTATAGCAGGGGGCGACTATCAGCCCCAGCATTTT
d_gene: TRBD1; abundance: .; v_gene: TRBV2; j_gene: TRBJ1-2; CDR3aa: CASPFRIAGGPNYGYTF; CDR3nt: TGTGCCAGCCCCTTTAGAATTGCAGGGGGCCCTAACTATGGCTACACCTTC
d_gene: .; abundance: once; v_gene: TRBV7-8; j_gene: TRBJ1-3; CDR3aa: CASSAWDRASRTGNTIYF; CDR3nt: TGTGCCAGCAGCGCTTGGGACCGCGCTAGCCGGACTGGAAACACCATATATTTT
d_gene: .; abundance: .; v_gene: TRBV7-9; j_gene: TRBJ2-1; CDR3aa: CASSFRGNEQFF; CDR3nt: TGTGCCAGCAGCTTTCGGGGTAATGAGCAGTTCTTC
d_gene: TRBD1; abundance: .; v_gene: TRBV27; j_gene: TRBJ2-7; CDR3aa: CASSPGQGLYEQYF; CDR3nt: TGTGCCAGCAGTCCGGGACAGGGGTTATACGAGCAGTACTTC
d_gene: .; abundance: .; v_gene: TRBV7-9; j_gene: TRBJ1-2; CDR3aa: CASSPTVVDGYTF; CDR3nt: TGTGCCAGCAGCCCGACGGTGGTGGATGGCTACACCTTC
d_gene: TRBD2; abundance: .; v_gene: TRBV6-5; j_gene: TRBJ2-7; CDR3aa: CASSPGGDHEQYF; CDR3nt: TGTGCCAGCAGTCCTGGGGGGGACCACGAGCAGTACTTC
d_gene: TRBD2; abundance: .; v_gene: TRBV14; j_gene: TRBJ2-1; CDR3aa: CASSLVAGGYNEQFF; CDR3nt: TGTGCCAGCAGCCTCGTAGCGGGAGGGTACAATGAGCAGTTCTTC
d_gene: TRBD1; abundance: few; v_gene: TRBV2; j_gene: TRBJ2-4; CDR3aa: CAGDTGDGENIQYF; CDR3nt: TGTGCCGGAGATACAGGGGATGGCGAAAACATTCAGTACTTC
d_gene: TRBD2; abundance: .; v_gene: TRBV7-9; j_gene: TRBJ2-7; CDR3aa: CASSPRLANTYEQYF; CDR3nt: TGTGCCAGCAGCCCCCGACTAGCGAACACCTACGAGCAGTACTTC
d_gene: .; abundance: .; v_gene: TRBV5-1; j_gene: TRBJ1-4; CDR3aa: CASTRGHPNNEKLFF; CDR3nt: TGCGCCAGCACAAGGGGACACCCGAATAATGAAAAACTGTTTTTT
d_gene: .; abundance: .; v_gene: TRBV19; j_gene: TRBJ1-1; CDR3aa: CASSSGLWTEAFF; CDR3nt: TGTGCCAGTAGTTCGGGGCTTTGGACTGAAGCTTTCTTT
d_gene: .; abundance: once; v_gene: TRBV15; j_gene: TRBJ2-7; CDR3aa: CATRPARSYEQYF; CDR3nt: TGTGCCACCAGACCGGCCCGCTCCTACGAGCAGTACTTC
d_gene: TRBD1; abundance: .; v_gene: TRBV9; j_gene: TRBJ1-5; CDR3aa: CASSPGGTSQPQHF; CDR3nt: TGTGCCAGCAGCCCAGGGGGCACGAGTCAGCCCCAGCATTTT
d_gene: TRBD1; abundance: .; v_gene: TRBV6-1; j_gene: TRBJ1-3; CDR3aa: CASSGDSSGNTIYF; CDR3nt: TGTGCCAGCAGTGGGGACAGCTCTGGAAACACCATATATTTT
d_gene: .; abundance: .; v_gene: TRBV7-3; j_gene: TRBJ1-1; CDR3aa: CASSRYTGRNTEAFF; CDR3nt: TGTGCCAGCAGTCGCTATACAGGGCGGAACACTGAAGCTTTCTTT
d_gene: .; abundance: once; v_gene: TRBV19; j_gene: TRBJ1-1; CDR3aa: CASSVGNTEAFF; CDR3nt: TGTGCCAGTAGTGTAGGAAACACTGAAGCTTTCTTT
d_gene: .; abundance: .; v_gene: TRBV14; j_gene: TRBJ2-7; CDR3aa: CASSHEQVVHEQYF; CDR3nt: TGTGCCAGCAGCCATGAGCAGGTCGTCCACGAGCAGTACTTC
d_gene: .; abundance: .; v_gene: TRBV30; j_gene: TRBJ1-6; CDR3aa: CAWTMSSYNSPLHF; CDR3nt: TGTGCCTGGACCATGTCCTCCTATAATTCACCCCTCCACTTT
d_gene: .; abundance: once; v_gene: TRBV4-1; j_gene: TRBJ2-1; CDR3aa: CASSLQTYEQFF; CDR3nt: TGCGCCAGCAGCCTACAGACGTATGAGCAGTTCTTC
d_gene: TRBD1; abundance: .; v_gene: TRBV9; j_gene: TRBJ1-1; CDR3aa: CASSVNPRTGMNTEAFF; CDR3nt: TGTGCCAGCAGCGTAAATCCCCGGACAGGGATGAACACTGAAGCTTTCTTT
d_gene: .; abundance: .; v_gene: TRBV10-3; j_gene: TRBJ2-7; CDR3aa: CAISQHRGRPENEQYF; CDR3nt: TGTGCCATCTCCCAGCACCGCGGTCGCCCGGAGAACGAGCAGTACTTC
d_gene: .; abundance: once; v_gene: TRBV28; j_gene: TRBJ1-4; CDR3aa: CASSLSHATNEKLFF; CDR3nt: TGTGCCAGCAGTTTATCCCACGCAACTAATGAAAAACTGTTTTTT
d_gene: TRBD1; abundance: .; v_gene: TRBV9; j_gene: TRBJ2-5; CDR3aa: CASSGTGAPSQETQYF; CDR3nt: TGTGCCAGCAGCGGAACAGGGGCCCCCTCCCAGGAGACCCAGTACTTC
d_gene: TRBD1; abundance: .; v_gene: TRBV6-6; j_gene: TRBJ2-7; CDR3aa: CASRPTGGSYEQYF; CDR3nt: TGTGCCAGCAGGCCAACAGGGGGCTCTTACGAGCAGTACTTC
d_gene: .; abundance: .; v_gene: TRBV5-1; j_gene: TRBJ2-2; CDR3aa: CASSLTVDPTNTGELFF; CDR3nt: TGCGCCAGCAGCTTGACGGTGGATCCTACGAACACCGGGGAGCTGTTTTTT
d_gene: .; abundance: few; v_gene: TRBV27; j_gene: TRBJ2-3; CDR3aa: CASSRTGTPSVTDTQYF; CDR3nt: TGTGCCAGCAGCCGAACCGGGACGCCCTCTGTCACAGATACGCAGTATTTT
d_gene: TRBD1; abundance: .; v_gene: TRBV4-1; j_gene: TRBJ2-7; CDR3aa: CASSKTPGQGAYEQYF; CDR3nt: TGCGCCAGCAGCAAAACACCGGGACAGGGGGCCTACGAGCAGTACTTC
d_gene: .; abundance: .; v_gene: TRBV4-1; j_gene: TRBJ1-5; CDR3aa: CASSQVSNQPQHF; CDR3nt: TGCGCCAGCAGCCAAGTGAGCAATCAGCCCCAGCATTTT
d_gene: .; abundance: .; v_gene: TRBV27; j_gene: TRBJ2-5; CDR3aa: CASRQRGIQETQYF; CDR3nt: TGTGCCAGCCGACAACGGGGGATCCAAGAGACCCAGTACTTC
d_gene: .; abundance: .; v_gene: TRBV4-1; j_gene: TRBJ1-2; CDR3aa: CASSQGILAPGYTF; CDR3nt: TGCGCCAGCAGCCAAGGGATTTTGGCGCCTGGCTACACCTTC
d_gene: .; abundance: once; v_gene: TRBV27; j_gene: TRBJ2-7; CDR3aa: CASSKQPFRFEQYF; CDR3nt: TGTGCCAGCAGCAAACAGCCTTTTCGGTTCGAGCAGTACTTC
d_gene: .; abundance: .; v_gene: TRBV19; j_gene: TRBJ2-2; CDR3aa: CASSLPRTGELFF; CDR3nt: TGTGCCAGTAGCCTCCCCAGGACCGGGGAGCTGTTTTTT